A single sample gave rise to the 24 T cell receptor beta chains below, sequenced in a study of CD8 T cells in ankylosing spondylitis. TCRdb processed the 5' RACE reads anew with MiXCR; each CDR3 protein has one entry. The sample lists approximately 250,000 distinct CDR3 sequences, 8% to 10% occurring once. Sequenced sample: blood, either unsorted or a sorted T cell fraction (not recorded which). The source is a female donor with ankylosing spondylitis or in good health (not recorded which).

The sample holds a few counts of this clonotype. V usage is TRBV5-1 and J usage is TRBJ2-2, with D possibly matching TRBD2 (6 bases). The V end lost 2 bases, the J end lost 6 bases, and 20 bases lay between the germline ends. Germline V gives CDR1 SGHRS, CDR2 YFSETQ. This CDR3 is 17 amino acids long. The CDR3 nucleotides are TGCGCCAGCAGCTTTGGCGCCCAGACAAGGAGGGCCGGGGAGCTGTTTTTT. This gives the protein CASSFGAQTRRAGELFF.

The chain is built from TRBV30 and TRBJ1-2; the D gene is possibly TRBD1 (6 bases). Germline CDR1 is GTSNPN and CDR2 is SVGIG (reference sequence). The CDR3 has 13 amino acids. The V and J ends lost 0 bases and 5 bases respectively, with 10 bases between them. CDR3 bases: TGTGCCTGGAGTGTGGGGGGGCTTTATGGCTACACCTTC. This sequence encodes CAWSVGGLYGYTF.

The V gene is TRBV7-2, the J gene TRBJ2-7; D gene ambiguous. Germline V gene data show CDR1 as SGHTA and CDR2 as FQGNSA. The CDR3 has 15 amino acids. The V gene lost 2 bases and the J gene lost 3 bases, with 14 bases spanning the gap. DNA for the CDR3: TGTGCCAGCAGCTTAAAATTTTCTTCTCGCTACGAGCAGTACTTC. Amino acid sequence: CASSLKFSSRYEQYF.

This clonotype came up many times. V and J are TRBV4-2 and TRBJ2-7; D unresolved. Germline values: CDR1 LGHNA, CDR2 YNFKEQ. V lost 0 bases, J lost 0 bases, and 6 bases lay in between. This CDR3 has 14 amino acids. CDR3 protein: CASSQDPASYEQYF. The CDR3 nucleotides are TGTGCCAGCAGCCAAGATCCGGCCTCCTACGAGCAGTACTTC.

This clonotype has more than one count but fewer than ten. The chain links TRBV19 to TRBJ2-1; either TRBD1 or TRBD2 may fit D (6 bases each). The CDR3 covers 15 residues. The germline V and J ends were trimmed by 5 bases and 7 bases, with 18 bases remaining between them. Germline V gene sequence: CDR1 LNHDA, CDR2 SQIVND (reference sequence). The chain's CDR3 is CASSPRDRGGNEQFF. The CDR3 bases are TGTGCCAGTAGTCCTCGGGACCGAGGGGGGAATGAGCAGTTCTTC.

This clonotype was seen at least ten times. An end of the junction does not agree with germline; a read error may underlie this. This chain links TRBV29-1 with TRBJ2-6, with D tentatively TRBD1 or TRBD2 (5 bases each). The CDR3 is made up of 14 amino acids. Germline CDR1 is SQVTM and CDR2 is ANQGSEA. The CDR3 here is CAGIRGAGANVLTF. DNA of the CDR3: TGTGCCGGGATTCGGGGCGCTGGGGCCAACGTCCTGACTTTC.

This clonotype was seen many times. CDR3: CATARYHLGAEAFF. CDR3 sequence (DNA): TGTGCCACCGCGAGGTACCACCTGGGGGCTGAAGCTTTCTTT. The chain employs TRBV19 and TRBJ1-1; D perhaps matches TRBD1 (5 bases). V was cut by 10 bases and J by 6 bases, with 21 bases left in between. CDR3 size: 14 residues. Germline-derived CDR1 and CDR2 are LNHDA and SQIVND (reference sequence).

This clonotype was recorded at least ten times. The chain combines TRBV9 with TRBJ2-5; the D gene is possibly TRBD1 (6 bases). The V and J ends lost 4 bases and 3 bases respectively, with 13 bases between them. Germline loops: CDR1 SGDLS, CDR2 YYNGEE. The CDR3 is 14 residues long. This CDR3 reads CASSLGQQKETQYF. The CDR3 coding sequence is TGTGCCAGCAGCCTGGGACAACAAAAAGAGACCCAGTACTTC.

This clonotype was picked up many times. This chain connects TRBV20-1 to TRBJ2-7; weak D call: TRBD2 (5 bases). This CDR3 is 13 amino acids long. The germline V gene has CDR1 DFQATT and CDR2 SNEGSKA (reference sequence). Trimming removed 3 bases at V and 3 bases at J, with 12 bases between. CDR3 region: CSASDTGGYEQYF. In DNA, the CDR3 is TGCAGTGCTAGTGATACCGGAGGCTACGAGCAGTACTTC.

There are many counts of this clonotype. The genes are TRBV5-1 and TRBJ1-1; TRBD1 aligns across 12 bases. Germline V lookup: CDR1 SGHRS, CDR2 YFSETQ. The CDR3 totals 14 residues. Trimming removed 6 bases from V and 6 bases from J; junction bases left unmatched: 6. Here the CDR3 reads CASTPGTGGSEAFF. CDR3 in DNA: TGCGCCAGCACACCCGGGACAGGGGGCTCTGAAGCTTTCTTT. The full variable domain, rest sourced from reference TRBV5-1 and TRBJ1-1, is KAGVTQTPRYLIKTRGQQVTLSCSPISGHRSVSWYQQTPGQGLQFLFEYFSETQRNKGNFPGRFSGRQFSNSRSEMNVSTLELGDSALYLCASTPGTGGSEAFFGQGTRLTVV.

The table lists this clonotype with many counts. The gene calls are TRBV12-3 or TRBV12-4 and TRBJ2-1; a weak D match, TRBD1 (5 bases). V was trimmed by 5 bases and J by 1 base, leaving 18 bases between them. The CDR3 runs to 17 residues. The CDR3 sequence: CASSPPQGSPSYNEQFF. DNA for the CDR3: TGTGCCAGCAGTCCACCGCAGGGTAGTCCTTCCTACAATGAGCAGTTCTTC.

This clonotype was observed a handful of times. The rearrangement links TRBV7-2 to TRBJ2-1; 11 nucleotides match TRBD2. Germline V gives CDR1 SGHTA, CDR2 FQGNSA. The CDR3 runs 15 residues. Trimming took 5 bases from V and 8 from J; bases not matched to a gene: 8. CDR3 coding DNA: TGTGCCAGCAGCCTCTCTAGCGGGAGGATCGATGAGCAGTTCTTC. Amino acids: CASSLSSGRIDEQFF.

This sequence joins TRBV2 and TRBJ1-2; D is unclear. The CDR3 length is 14 residues. The germline gives CDR1 SNHLY, CDR2 FYNNEI. The V end lost 6 bases, the J end lost 7 bases, and 18 bases lay between the germline ends. In DNA form, the CDR3 reads TGTGCCAGCAGCGGAGACACCGGCCTACTTGGCTACACCTTC. It is translated as CASSGDTGLLGYTF.

The table lists this clonotype with many counts. The chain combines TRBV20-1 with TRBJ2-3; the match to TRBD2 covers 7 bases. This CDR3 is 15 amino acids long. V shed 3 bases and J 8 bases; nucleotides not matched to a gene: 14. Germline V gene lookup returns CDR1 DFQATT and CDR2 SNEGSKA (reference sequence). The chain's CDR3 is CSARALGGSHGTQYF. In nucleotides, the CDR3 is TGCAGTGCTAGGGCCCTAGGCGGGAGCCACGGTACGCAGTATTTT.

This clonotype has ten or more counts. The chain has TRBV27 and TRBJ2-7; 8 bases agree with TRBD2. There are 14 residues in the CDR3. From germline, CDR1 is MNHEY and CDR2 SMNVEV (reference sequence). Trimming took 3 bases from V and 3 from J; bases not matched to a gene: 4. DNA for the CDR3: TGTGCCAGCAGTTTTAGCGGGACACTCTACGAGCAGTACTTC. This codes for CASSFSGTLYEQYF.

This clonotype was recorded at least ten times. The gene calls are TRBV7-8 and TRBJ2-1; D call uncertain. Germline V CDR1 and CDR2: SGHVS, FQNEAQ. V was cut by 1 base and J by 8 bases, with 12 bases left in between. This CDR3 has 14 residues. The CDR3 DNA sequence: TGTGCCAGCAGCTTAGGGAGCCGGGTTTATGAGCAGTTCTTC. It specifies CASSLGSRVYEQFF.

The genes are TRBV30 and TRBJ2-7; no firm D call. In germline, CDR1 is GTSNPN, CDR2 SVGIG (reference sequence). The V gene lost 1 base and the J gene lost 4 bases, with 5 bases spanning the gap. The CDR3 runs to 11 residues. CDR3 loop: CAWSGAYEQYF. CDR3 nucleotide sequence: TGTGCCTGGAGTGGGGCGTACGAGCAGTACTTC. The complete variable domain, with remaining parts taken from reference TRBV30 and TRBJ2-7, reads SQTIHQWPATLVQPVGSPLSLECTVEGTSNPNLYWYRQAAGRGLQLLFYSVGIGQISSEVPQNLSASRPQDRQFILSSKKLLLSDSGFYLCAWSGAYEQYFGPGTRLTVT.

The chain links TRBV7-2 to TRBJ1-2, with no clear D. Germline V gene lookup returns CDR1 SGHTA and CDR2 FQGNSA. The V and J ends lost 5 bases and 6 bases respectively, with 13 bases between them. The CDR3 has 13 amino acids. The CDR3 nucleotides are TGTGCCAGCAGCCCACTACCACGGCATGGCTACACCTTC. This translates into CASSPLPRHGYTF.

This clonotype was seen ten or more times. This chain connects TRBV6-5 to TRBJ2-3, with TRBD2 matching over 10 bases. Germline trimming cut 2 bases from V and 1 base from J; bases unmatched to any gene: 6. The CDR3 length is 17 residues. Germline V gene data show CDR1 as MNHEY and CDR2 as SVGAGI. In DNA, the CDR3 is TGTGCCAGCAGTTACGAAACTAGCGGGACTGGCACAGATACGCAGTATTTT. This gives the protein CASSYETSGTGTDTQYF.

This clonotype was seen at least ten times. The CDR3 spells CASSLVGERYTDTQYF. Here the CDR3 DNA reads TGTGCCAGCAGCTTGGTAGGGGAGAGGTACACAGATACGCAGTATTTT. This rearrangement joins TRBV5-6 to TRBJ2-3, with D perhaps given as TRBD1 or TRBD2 (5 bases each). The CDR3 runs to 16 residues. The germline V and J ends were trimmed by 0 bases and 2 bases, with 13 bases remaining between them. Germline V gene data show CDR1 as SGHDT and CDR2 as YYEEEE.

At least ten counts were recorded for this clonotype. Here the CDR3 reads CASSLMDYNTGELFF. CDR3 coding DNA: TGCGCCAGCAGCTTGATGGACTATAACACCGGGGAGCTGTTTTTT. The chain employs TRBV5-1 and TRBJ2-2, with TRBD2 as a possible D gene (6 bases). The CDR3 loop spans 15 amino acids. From germline, CDR1 is SGHRS and CDR2 YFSETQ. The V end lost 1 base, the J end lost 2 bases, and 9 bases lay between the germline ends.

This clonotype was seen ten or more times. V usage is TRBV20-1 and J usage is TRBJ2-3; 8 bases are shared with TRBD2. CDR1 and CDR2 (germline): DFQATT, SNEGSKA (reference sequence). The CDR3 consists of 12 residues. Unmatched junction bases numbered 5, after V lost 8 bases and J lost 4 bases. CDR3 in DNA: TGCAGTTTGGCGGGAGGATCAGATACGCAGTATTTT. Amino acid sequence: CSLAGGSDTQYF.

This clonotype occurred many times. The genes are TRBV4-3 and TRBJ2-1; 9 bases line up with TRBD1. The germline V gene has CDR1 LGHNA and CDR2 YSLEER. This CDR3 comprises 15 residues. V dropped 5 bases and J dropped 4; count of bases not matched to a gene: 6. The CDR3 protein is CASSSGTGYYNEQFF. CDR3 in DNA: TGCGCCAGCAGCTCCGGGACAGGGTATTACAATGAGCAGTTCTTC.

This clonotype has ten or more counts. The genes are TRBV28 and TRBJ2-5; D may be TRBD1 (6 bases). CDR3 length: 17 residues. V was pared by 3 bases and J by 5 bases, with 22 bases between. Germline V gene lookup returns CDR1 MDHEN and CDR2 SYDVKM. This CDR3 is CASSFLWGSGQGETQYF. In DNA form, the CDR3 reads TGTGCCAGCAGTTTTCTATGGGGCTCAGGTCAGGGGGAGACCCAGTACTTC. Supplemented by reference TRBV28 and TRBJ2-5, the full variable domain reads DVKVTQSSRYLVKRTGEKVFLECVQDMDHENMFWYRQDPGLGLRLIYFSYDVKMKEKGDIPEGYSVSREKKERFSLILESASTNQTSMYLCASSFLWGSGQGETQYFGPGTRLLVL.